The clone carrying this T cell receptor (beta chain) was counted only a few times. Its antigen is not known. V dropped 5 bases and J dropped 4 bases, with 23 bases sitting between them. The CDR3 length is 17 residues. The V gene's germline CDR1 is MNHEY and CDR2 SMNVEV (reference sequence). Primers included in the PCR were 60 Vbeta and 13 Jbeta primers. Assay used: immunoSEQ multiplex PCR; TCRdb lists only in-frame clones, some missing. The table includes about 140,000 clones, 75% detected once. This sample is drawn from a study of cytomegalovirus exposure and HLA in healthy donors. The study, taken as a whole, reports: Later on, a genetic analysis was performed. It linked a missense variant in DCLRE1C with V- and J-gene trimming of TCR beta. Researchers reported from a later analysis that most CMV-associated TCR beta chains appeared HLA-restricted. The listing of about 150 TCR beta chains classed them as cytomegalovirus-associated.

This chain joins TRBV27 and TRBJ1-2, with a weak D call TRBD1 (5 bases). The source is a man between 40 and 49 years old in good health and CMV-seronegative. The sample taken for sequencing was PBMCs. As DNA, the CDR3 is TGTGCCAGCAGTATAACACCCCCCCCGGCCGGGGGCTATGGCTACACCTTC. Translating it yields CASSITPPPAGGYGYTF.